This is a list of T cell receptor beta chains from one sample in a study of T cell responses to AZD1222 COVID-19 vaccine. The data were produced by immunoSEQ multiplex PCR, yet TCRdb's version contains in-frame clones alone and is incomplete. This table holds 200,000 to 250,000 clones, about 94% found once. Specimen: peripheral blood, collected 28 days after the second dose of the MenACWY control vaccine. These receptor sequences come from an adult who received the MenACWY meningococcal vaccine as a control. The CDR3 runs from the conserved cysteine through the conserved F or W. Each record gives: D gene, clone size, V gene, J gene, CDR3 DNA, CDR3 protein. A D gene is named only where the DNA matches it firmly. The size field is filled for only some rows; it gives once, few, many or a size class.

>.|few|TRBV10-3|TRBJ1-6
TGTGCCATCAGTGTGGACGGGACGCTTAATTCACCCCTCCACTTT
CAISVDGTLNSPLHF
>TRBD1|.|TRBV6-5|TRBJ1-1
TGTGCCAGCAGTCAGCTGACAGGGGGCACTGAAGCTTTCTTT
CASSQLTGGTEAFF
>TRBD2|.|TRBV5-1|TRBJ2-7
TGCGCCAGCAGCTTGGCCCTAGCGGGAGGGTACGAGCAGTACTTC
CASSLALAGGYEQYF
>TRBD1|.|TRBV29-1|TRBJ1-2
TGCAGCGTTGAGACCGGGACAGGGAGTGGCTACACCTTC
CSVETGTGSGYTF
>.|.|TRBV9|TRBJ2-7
TGTGCCAGCAGCGCCGACCTCACAGGCGAGCAGTACTTC
CASSADLTGEQYF
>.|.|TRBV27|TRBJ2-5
TGTGCCAGCAGTTTACAGGGGCTAGAGACCCAGTACTTC
CASSLQGLETQYF
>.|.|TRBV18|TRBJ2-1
TGTGCCAGCTCCCCTTCTTACTACAATGAGCAGTTCTTC
CASSPSYYNEQFF
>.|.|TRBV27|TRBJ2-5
TGTGCCAGCAGTTCCAGGGGATACCAAGAGACCCAGTACTTC
CASSSRGYQETQYF
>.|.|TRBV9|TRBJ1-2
TGTGCCAGCAGCGAAGGTATAGGGCTGGGCTATGGCTACACCTTC
CASSEGIGLGYGYTF
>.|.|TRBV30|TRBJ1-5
TGTGCCTGGAGTACTGGGGGTGGCAATCAGCCCCAGCATTTT
CAWSTGGGNQPQHF
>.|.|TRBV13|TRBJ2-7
TGTGCCAGCAGCTTGGCCGGGACCGCCGGCCACGAGCAGTACTTC
CASSLAGTAGHEQYF
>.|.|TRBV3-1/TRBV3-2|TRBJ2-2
TGTGCCAGCACCACAGGTTCGAGAGCCGGGGAGCTGTTTTTT
CASTTGSRAGELFF
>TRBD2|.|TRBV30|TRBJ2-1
TGTGCCTGCTTAGCGGGGTCCTCCTACAATGAGCAGTTCTTC
CACLAGSSYNEQFF
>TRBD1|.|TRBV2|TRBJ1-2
TGTGCCAGCAGAGGACAGGGTCAAGCTAACTATGGCTACACCTTC
CASRGQGQANYGYTF
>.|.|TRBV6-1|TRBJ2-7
TGTGCCAGCAGTGACAGGACCAACCCCTACGAGCAGTACTTC
CASSDRTNPYEQYF
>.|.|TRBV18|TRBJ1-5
TGTGCCAGCTCACTAGGGGATGGCAATCAGCCCCAGCATTTT
CASSLGDGNQPQHF
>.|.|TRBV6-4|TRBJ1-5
TGTGCCAGCAGTCCCCGGGGGGGTCAGCCCCAGCATTTT
CASSPRGGQPQHF
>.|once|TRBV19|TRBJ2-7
TGTGCCAGTAGCCACACAGGGTTACTTGGCTCCTACGAGCAGTACTTC
CASSHTGLLGSYEQYF
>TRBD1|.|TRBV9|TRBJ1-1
TGTGCCAGCAGCACAGGGACAGGGGGATTCACTGAAGCTTTCTTT
CASSTGTGGFTEAFF
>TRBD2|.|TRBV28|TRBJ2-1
TGTGCCAGCAGTAGGACTAGCGGCCTCTACAATGAGCAGTTCTTC
CASSRTSGLYNEQFF
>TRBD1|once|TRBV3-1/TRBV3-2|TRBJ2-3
TGTGCCAGCAGCCAACAGGGGGCCAGGACAGATACGCAGTATTTT
CASSQQGARTDTQYF
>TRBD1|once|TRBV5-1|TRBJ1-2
TGCGCCAGCAGCACGGACAGGGGGCCCCTTAACTATGGCTACACCTTC
CASSTDRGPLNYGYTF
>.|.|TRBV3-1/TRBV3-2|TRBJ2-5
TGTGCCAGCAGCCAAGCAGGGGAGACCCAGTACTTC
CASSQAGETQYF
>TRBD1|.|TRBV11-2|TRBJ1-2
TGTGCCAGCAGTCCTACAGGGGACTATGGCTACACCTTC
CASSPTGDYGYTF
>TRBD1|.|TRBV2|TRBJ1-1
TGTGCCAGCAGTGAAAGGACAGGGTCCCTGAACACTGAAGCTTTCTTT
CASSERTGSLNTEAFF
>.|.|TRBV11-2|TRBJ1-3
TGTGCCAGCAGCTTAGCGGTGAGCTCTGGAAACACCATATATTTT
CASSLAVSSGNTIYF
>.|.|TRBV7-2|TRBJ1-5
TGTGCCAGCAGCTTAGTAGGTGGGGATCAGCCCCAGCATTTT
CASSLVGGDQPQHF
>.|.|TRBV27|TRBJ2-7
TGTGCCAGCAGTTCCCAGACTTCGGGTTCCCACGAGCAGTACTTC
CASSSQTSGSHEQYF
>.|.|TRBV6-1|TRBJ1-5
TGTGCCAGCAGTGATCTGGGAGGAAATCAGCCCCAGCATTTT
CASSDLGGNQPQHF
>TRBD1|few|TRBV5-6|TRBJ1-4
TGTGCCAGCAGATCAGGACAGGCAACTAATGAAAAACTGTTTTTT
CASRSGQATNEKLFF
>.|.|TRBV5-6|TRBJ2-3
TGTGCCAGCAGCCCCGGGCCCCGGGAGTTTTCGCAGTATTTT
CASSPGPREFSQYF